This T cell receptor beta chain originates from a study of radiotherapy plus CTLA-4 blockade in lung cancer. With 0 bases clipped from V and 5 bases from J, the junction kept 9 bases outside the gene matches. Looked up from germline, CDR1 is SGHRS and CDR2 is YFSETQ. The CDR3 covers 18 residues. Measured with immunoSEQ multiplex PCR; TCRdb has only the in-frame clones, and not every one. Among 90,000 to 150,000 clones, just under 80% were seen once, and the ten largest hold roughly 5.2%. This TCR was sampled from a human donor with non-small cell lung cancer who had a partial response to radiotherapy plus ipilimumab. The gene calls are TRBV5-1 and TRBJ2-2; 11 nucleotides line up with TRBD2. Source: peripheral blood, taken from a patient treated with radiotherapy plus ipilimumab. The CDR3 reads CASSLVTVTSGTTGELFF. Here the CDR3 DNA reads TGCGCCAGCAGCTTGGTGACTGTGACTAGCGGGACAACCGGGGAGCTGTTTTTT.